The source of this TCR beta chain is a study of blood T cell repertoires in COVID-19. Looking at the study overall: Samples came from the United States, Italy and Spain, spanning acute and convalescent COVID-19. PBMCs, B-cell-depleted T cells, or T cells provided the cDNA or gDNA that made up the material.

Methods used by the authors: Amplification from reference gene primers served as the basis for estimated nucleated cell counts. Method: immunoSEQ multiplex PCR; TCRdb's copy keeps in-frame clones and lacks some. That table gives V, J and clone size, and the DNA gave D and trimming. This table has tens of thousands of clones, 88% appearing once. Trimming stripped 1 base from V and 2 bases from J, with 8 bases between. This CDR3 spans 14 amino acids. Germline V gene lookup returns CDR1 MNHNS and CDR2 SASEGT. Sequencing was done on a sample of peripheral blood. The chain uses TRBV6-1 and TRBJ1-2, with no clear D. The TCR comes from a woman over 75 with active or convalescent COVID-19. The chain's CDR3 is CASSEVGRNYGYTF. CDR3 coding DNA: TGTGCCAGCAGTGAAGTCGGCAGGAACTATGGCTACACCTTC.